This entry lists 14 T cell receptor beta chains sequenced from one sample in a study of cytomegalovirus exposure and HLA in healthy donors. Repertoires were generated with immunoSEQ multiplex PCR, while TCRdb's copy carries only in-frame clones and drops some. This table holds 150,000 or so clones, 75% to 90% found once. Sequencing was carried out using PBMCs. The source of these receptors is a woman aged 25 to 39 in good health and CMV-seropositive.

This clone was seen only once. The chain is built from TRBV7-9 and TRBJ2-5, with D tentatively TRBD2 (6 bases). This CDR3 region has 18 residues. V shed 1 base and J shed 2 bases, with 20 bases lying between them. From germline, CDR1 is SEHNR and CDR2 FQNEAQ (reference sequence). CDR3 sequence: CASSLVWVDGSPQETQYF. In DNA form, the CDR3 reads TGTGCCAGCAGCTTAGTCTGGGTTGACGGGAGTCCGCAAGAGACCCAGTACTTC.

The chain joins TRBV6-5 to TRBJ2-7, with D tentatively TRBD2 (7 bases). CDR1 and CDR2 from the germline V gene are MNHEY and SVGAGI. This CDR3 region has 12 residues. V was cut by 5 bases and J by 6 bases, with 11 bases left in between. The CDR3 here is CASSRGGGEQYF. The CDR3, as DNA: TGTGCCAGCAGTCGAGGGGGGGGCGAGCAGTACTTC.

This rearrangement joins TRBV9 to TRBJ1-1; D gene uncertain. Germline-derived CDR1 and CDR2 are SGDLS and YYNGEE. Trimming left V 4 bases short and J 7 bases short, with 17 bases between. The CDR3 has 14 amino acids. The CDR3 DNA reads TGTGCCAGCAGCCCCATCGGGTCGGTGGGTGAAGCTTTCTTT. Translated: CASSPIGSVGEAFF.

This clone was seen once. This rearrangement joins TRBV19 to TRBJ1-3, with D unclear. The CDR3 totals 19 residues. Trimming left V 1 base short and J 0 bases short, with 19 bases between. Germline values: CDR1 LNHDA, CDR2 SQIVND (reference sequence). CDR3 DNA: TGTGCCAGTAGTATAGTGGCACCGGGTCCGAGGGACTCTGGAAACACCATATATTTT. Its protein is CASSIVAPGPRDSGNTIYF.

The gene calls are TRBV6-7 and TRBJ1-2, with D unclear. TRBV6-7 is an ORF, with its function uncertain. There are 13 residues in the CDR3. Between the trimmed V and J ends, which lost 2 bases and 8 bases, there was a span of 12 bases. CDR3: CASSYTSTPGYTF. Here the CDR3 DNA reads TGTGCCAGCAGTTACACGAGTACTCCGGGCTACACCTTC.

CDR3 in amino acids: CSVGSRGGYNEQFF. DNA of the CDR3: TGCAGCGTTGGAAGTCGGGGGGGCTACAATGAGCAGTTCTTC. The chain employs TRBV29-1 and TRBJ2-1; 8 nucleotides line up with TRBD2. Germline CDR1 SQVTM, CDR2 ANQGSEA. J was trimmed by 3 bases and V by 4 bases; bases with no gene match: 5. The CDR3 covers 14 residues.

V gene TRBV28 combines with J gene TRBJ2-1, with 14 bases aligning to TRBD2. Germline CDR1 MDHEN, CDR2 SYDVKM. The junction had 10 bases not matched to a gene; V was cut back by 6 bases and J by 3 bases. The CDR3 extends over 18 amino acids. The CDR3 sequence: CASRSATSGGGSYNEQFF. CDR3 bases: TGTGCCAGCAGATCTGCGACTAGCGGGGGGGGAAGCTACAATGAGCAGTTCTTC.

The gene calls are TRBV5-1 and TRBJ2-3; D uncertain. The V gene's germline CDR1 is SGHRS and CDR2 YFSETQ. The V end lost 4 bases, the J end lost 0 bases, and 15 bases lay between the germline ends. The CDR3 loop spans 16 amino acids. In DNA, the CDR3 is TGCGCCAGCAGCCAAAGATCAGGCGCGAGCACAGATACGCAGTATTTT. Its protein product is CASSQRSGASTDTQYF. Together with reference TRBV5-1 and TRBJ2-3, the CDR3 gives the full variable domain: KAGVTQTPRYLIKTRGQQVTLSCSPISGHRSVSWYQQTPGQGLQFLFEYFSETQRNKGNFPGRFSGRQFSNSRSEMNVSTLELGDSALYLCASSQRSGASTDTQYFGPGTRLTVL.

V gene TRBV27 combines with J gene TRBJ2-7, with 11 bases fitting TRBD1. This CDR3 has 14 residues. After removal of 4 bases from V and 3 bases from J, the junction contained 2 bases not matched to a gene. In germline, CDR1 is MNHEY, CDR2 SMNVEV (reference sequence). The CDR3 here is CASSSGTGGYEQYF. CDR3 DNA: TGTGCCAGCAGTTCCGGGACAGGGGGCTACGAGCAGTACTTC.

The chain is built from TRBV2 and TRBJ2-3, with 8 nucleotides matching TRBD2. The germline V gene has CDR1 SNHLY and CDR2 FYNNEI. The CDR3 runs to 14 residues. The J segment lost 0 bases and the V segment lost 8 bases, leaving 4 bases of the junction unmatched. Here the CDR3 DNA reads TGTGCCAGCCAGAGCGGGAGAAGCACAGATACGCAGTATTTT. Translating it yields CASQSGRSTDTQYF.

The chain is built from TRBV12-5 and TRBJ2-1, with no clear D. The CDR3 runs to 11 residues. Trimming removed 1 base from V and 9 bases from J, with 4 bases in between. CDR1 is LGHNT, CDR2 FRNRAP, per germline. The CDR3 region has the DNA TGTGCTAGTGGTTTGGGGGCTGAGCAGTTCTTC. Translated, it gives CASGLGAEQFF.

The chain's CDR3 is CASSEGAVAGGFLETQYF. The CDR3 DNA is TGTGCCAGCAGTGAAGGGGCTGTGGCGGGGGGGTTTTTGGAGACCCAGTACTTC. The chain links TRBV25-1 to TRBJ2-5; 9 bases map to TRBD2. CDR1 is MGHDK and CDR2 is SYGVNS in the germline V gene. The CDR3 contains 18 residues. The V and J ends lost 2 bases and 5 bases, in that order; junction bases with no gene match: 15. The full variable domain, completed using reference TRBV25-1 and TRBJ2-5, is EADIYQTPRYLVIGTGKKITLECSQTMGHDKMYWYQQDPGMELHLIHYSYGVNSTEKGDLSSESTVSRIRTEHFPLTLESARPSHTSQYLCASSEGAVAGGFLETQYFGPGTRLLVL.

V is TRBV29-1 and J is TRBJ2-5; 10 bases align to TRBD2. J lost 4 bases, V lost 5 bases, and 7 bases had no gene match. Germline assignment: CDR1 SQVTM and CDR2 ANQGSEA. The CDR3 is made up of 14 amino acids. CDR3 sequence (DNA): TGCAGCGTTCTAACTAGCGGGATAAGAGAGACCCAGTACTTC. It translates to CSVLTSGIRETQYF.

The chain uses TRBV27 and TRBJ2-7; 8 bases are a match to TRBD1. With 6 bases clipped from V and 4 bases from J, the junction kept 11 bases outside the gene matches. The CDR3 contains 15 residues. CDR1 is MNHEY and CDR2 is SMNVEV in the germline V gene (reference sequence). The CDR3 sequence is CASSPPRGQAYEQYF. CDR3 sequence (DNA): TGTGCCAGCAGCCCCCCCCGGGGACAGGCGTACGAGCAGTACTTC.